One and the same sample provided the 22 T cell receptor beta chains below, sequenced in a study of early T cells in non-severe SARS-CoV-2 infection. TCRdb recomputed calls from the 5' RACE reads with MiXCR, one row per CDR3 protein. The sample shows tens of thousands of distinct CDR3 sequences, roughly an eighth of them seen only once. Sequencing was carried out using whole blood. These receptor sequences come from an adult who was a healthcare worker with PCR-confirmed SARS-CoV-2 infection or an uninfected control (not recorded which).

This clonotype was seen only a few times. The V and J genes are TRBV10-1 and TRBJ2-2; D call uncertain. Germline V gene sequence: CDR1 WNHNN, CDR2 SYGVQD (reference sequence). V dropped 5 bases and J dropped 4 bases, with 5 bases sitting between them. The CDR3 extends over 12 amino acids. The CDR3 DNA reads TGCGCCAGCAGTTTTTCCACCGGGGAGCTGTTTTTT. This translates into CASSFSTGELFF.

The chain joins TRBV29-1 to TRBJ1-1; no clear D gene. CDR3 length equals 11 residues. Per germline, CDR1 SQVTM and CDR2 ANQGSEA. V dropped 7 bases and J dropped 1 base, with 7 bases sitting between them. CDR3 in amino acids: CSGHRNTEAFF. The CDR3 nucleotides read TGCAGCGGTCATCGGAACACTGAAGCTTTCTTT.

The chain recombines TRBV19 with TRBJ2-6; no definite D call. The CDR3 runs to 14 residues. Germline CDR1 and CDR2: LNHDA and SQIVND (reference sequence). V was cut by 7 bases and J by 1 base, with 8 bases left in between. This CDR3 reads CASKEGSGANVLTF. The CDR3 nucleotides read TGTGCCAGTAAGGAAGGTTCTGGGGCCAACGTCCTGACTTTC.

This clonotype showed up many times. The genes are TRBV5-1 and TRBJ1-1; D uncertain. The CDR3 extends over 13 amino acids. Germline CDR1 SGHRS, CDR2 YFSETQ. Trimming took 0 bases from V and 3 from J, leaving 6 bases between them. This CDR3 reads CASSLAKDTEAFF. The CDR3 bases are TGCGCCAGCAGCTTGGCCAAGGACACTGAAGCTTTCTTT.

The chain joins TRBV29-1 to TRBJ1-2; D possibly corresponds to TRBD1 (5 bases). The CDR3 covers 11 residues. V was clipped by 3 bases and J by 8 bases, with 10 bases between them. Germline loops: CDR1 SQVTM, CDR2 ANQGSEA. CDR3 DNA sequence: TGCAGCGTTGAGGGGCGGGGCGGCTACACCTTC. Protein sequence: CSVEGRGGYTF.

This clonotype has only a few counts. The rearrangement joins TRBV11-2 to TRBJ2-1; 8 positions agree with TRBD2. The CDR3 loop spans 15 amino acids. Per the germline V gene, CDR1 is SGHAT and CDR2 is FQNNGV. With 7 bases clipped from V and 9 bases from J, the junction kept 14 bases outside the gene matches. CDR3 bases: TGTGCCAGCATCCAAGTTAGCGGGGCCGGGGGTGAGCAGTTCTTC. Its translation: CASIQVSGAGGEQFF.

This clonotype came up many times. The rearrangement links TRBV20-1 to TRBJ2-3, with D possibly being TRBD1 (6 bases). The germline V gene has CDR1 DFQATT and CDR2 SNEGSKA (reference sequence). The CDR3 runs 15 residues. Trimming removed 6 bases at V and 2 bases at J, with 18 bases between. The CDR3 spells CSAAPGVSPTDTQYF. CDR3 sequence (DNA): TGCAGTGCCGCCCCAGGGGTTTCACCCACAGATACGCAGTATTTT.

This clonotype was recorded a few times. The J gene is TRBJ2-1, the V gene TRBV9; 13 bases line up with TRBD2. CDR3 length equals 16 residues. Germline CDR1 SGDLS, CDR2 YYNGEE. V gave up 5 bases and J gave up 9 bases; unmatched junction bases: 11. CDR3 coding DNA: TGTGCCAGCAGACTACCACTAGCGGGAGGGCCGGGTGAGCAGTTCTTC. Translating gives CASRLPLAGGPGEQFF.

This chain uses TRBV10-2 with TRBJ1-1, with unresolved D. Per the germline V gene, CDR1 is WSHSY and CDR2 is SAAADI. The CDR3 has 13 residues. V was pared by 8 bases and J by 3 bases, with 13 bases between. The CDR3 region has the DNA TGCGCCAGCGGAACCGGGCCTTACACTGAAGCTTTCTTT. Translated: CASGTGPYTEAFF.

This clonotype was observed a handful of times. The chain is built from TRBV7-2 and TRBJ1-6, with D perhaps TRBD1 (6 bases). CDR3 length: 17 residues. Looked up from germline, CDR1 is SGHTA and CDR2 is FQGNSA. The V end was cut by 2 bases, the J end by 9 bases, with 20 bases between. CDR3 region: CASSLNLGRGLVSPLHF. CDR3 DNA sequence: TGTGCCAGCAGCTTAAATTTGGGCAGGGGATTGGTTTCACCCCTCCACTTT.

This clonotype was found many times. The rearrangement uses TRBV10-1 and TRBJ2-7; the match to TRBD2 covers 7 bases. CDR1 and CDR2 from the germline V gene are WNHNN and SYGVQD (reference sequence). J gave up 5 bases and V 8 bases, and 9 bases lay outside the gene matches. The CDR3 is 13 amino acids. CDR3 nucleotide sequence: TGCGCCAGCCAGCGGGGAAATAGCGACGAGCAGTACTTC. It is translated as CASQRGNSDEQYF.

This rearrangement joins TRBV7-2 to TRBJ1-2, with a weak D call TRBD1 (5 bases). Germline V CDR1 and CDR2: SGHTA, FQGNSA. This CDR3 comprises 16 residues. V was shortened by 5 bases and J by 5 bases, with 21 bases between the two germline ends. The CDR3 loop reads CASSPPVGQTIYGYTF. In DNA form, the CDR3 reads TGTGCCAGCAGCCCCCCGGTGGGGCAGACCATTTATGGCTACACCTTC. Using reference TRBV7-2 and TRBJ1-2 for the parts outside the CDR3, the full variable domain is GAGVSQSPSNKVTEKGKDVELRCDPISGHTALYWYRQSLGQGLEFLIYFQGNSAPDKSGLPSDRFSAERTGGSVSTLTIQRTQQEDSAVYLCASSPPVGQTIYGYTFGSGTRLTVV.

The rearrangement links TRBV29-1 to TRBJ2-7; 7 positions match TRBD1. From germline, CDR1 is SQVTM and CDR2 ANQGSEA. This CDR3 region has 12 residues. V shed 5 bases, J shed 6 bases, and the junction held 7 bases outside the gene matches. The CDR3 DNA reads TGCAGCGTTCCGCGGACAGGTCGCGAGCAGTACTTC. Translation: CSVPRTGREQYF.

This chain uses TRBV20-1 with TRBJ1-4; tentative D call: TRBD1 (5 bases). The germline V gene encodes CDR1 DFQATT and CDR2 SNEGSKA (reference sequence). The CDR3 contains 15 residues. Trimming removed 0 bases from V and 4 bases from J, with 12 bases in between. CDR3 protein: CSARDQGAGNEKLFF. CDR3 bases: TGCAGTGCTAGAGATCAGGGTGCCGGTAATGAAAAACTGTTTTTT.

The sample holds a few counts of this clonotype. The rearrangement links TRBV5-1 to TRBJ2-3; 13 bases map to TRBD2. CDR1 and CDR2 (germline): SGHRS, YFSETQ. The CDR3 covers 18 residues. The junction had 8 bases not matched to a gene; V was cut back by 0 bases and J by 4 bases. Written as DNA, the CDR3 is TGCGCCAGCAGCTTGGGCCCTTCTGGACTAGCGGGAGCAGATACGCAGTATTTT. Its protein is CASSLGPSGLAGADTQYF.

The V gene is TRBV28, the J gene TRBJ2-7; D not resolved. The CDR3 spans 11 residues. Germline V gene data show CDR1 as MDHEN and CDR2 as SYDVKM. Trimming left V 3 bases short and J 5 bases short, with 5 bases between. CDR3 DNA sequence: TGTGCCAGCAGTTTTGACCACGAGCAGTACTTC. It is translated as CASSFDHEQYF.

The rearrangement uses TRBV20-1 and TRBJ1-5; TRBD1 is a possible D gene (6 bases). V was clipped by 0 bases and J by 2 bases, with 23 bases between them. The CDR3 is 19 residues long. Germline CDR1 DFQATT, CDR2 SNEGSKA (reference sequence). The CDR3 reads CSARDLVTGTTLRNQPQHF. The CDR3 DNA follows: TGCAGTGCTAGAGATCTCGTGACAGGAACTACTCTGCGCAATCAGCCCCAGCATTTT.

This clonotype occurred a few times. The chain couples TRBV6-6 to TRBJ2-7; 12 bases match TRBD2. The V segment lost 7 bases and the J segment 5 bases; nucleotides outside the gene matches: 15. The germline CDR1 and CDR2 sequences are MNHNY and SVGAGI (reference sequence). CDR3 size: 17 residues. The CDR3 DNA follows: TGTGCCAGCAAGCACGGGTCTAGCGGGAGGGTGATCCACGAGCAGTACTTC. As protein: CASKHGSSGRVIHEQYF.

This clonotype was observed at least ten times. The J gene is TRBJ1-1, the V gene TRBV6-5; 10 bases align to TRBD1. The CDR3 runs 15 residues. Unmatched junction bases numbered 9, after V lost 6 bases and J lost 5 bases. Per the germline V gene, CDR1 is MNHEY and CDR2 is SVGAGI. CDR3 loop: CASRHTGTGETEAFF. The CDR3 coding sequence is TGTGCCAGCAGACATACCGGGACAGGGGAGACTGAAGCTTTCTTT.

The chain is built from TRBV28 and TRBJ1-5, with D perhaps TRBD1 (5 bases). Germline V CDR1 and CDR2: MDHEN, SYDVKM. This CDR3 comprises 14 residues. The V gene lost 7 bases and the J gene lost 6 bases, with 16 bases spanning the gap. In DNA form, the CDR3 reads TGTGCCAGCACCCCCGTGGGGGTTGGTCAGCCCCAGCATTTT. Amino acids: CASTPVGVGQPQHF.

The chain uses TRBV29-1 and TRBJ2-7, with 10 bases identical to TRBD1. Germline CDR1 SQVTM, CDR2 ANQGSEA. CDR3 length equals 13 residues. Trimming removed 6 bases from V and 3 bases from J; junction bases left unmatched: 5. CDR3 in DNA: TGCAGCGTGAAATGGACAGGGGGCTACGAGCAGTACTTC. Translated: CSVKWTGGYEQYF.

The V gene is TRBV20-1, the J gene TRBJ2-7; D remains unclear. Trimming removed 0 bases from V and 2 bases from J, with 8 bases in between. Germline V lookup: CDR1 DFQATT, CDR2 SNEGSKA (reference sequence). The CDR3 loop spans 13 amino acids. CDR3 protein: CSAREPATYEQYF. As DNA, the CDR3 is TGCAGTGCTAGAGAGCCGGCAACCTACGAGCAGTACTTC.